A selection of T cell receptor beta chains follows, all from one sample in a study of T cell changes during pregnancy in multiple sclerosis. Some clones are missing from TCRdb's copy, which holds only in-frame ones; the method was immunoSEQ multiplex PCR. The table shows roughly 80,000 clones, with approximately 92% occurring only once. The sequenced sample was peripheral blood, obtained in the first trimester of pregnancy. These receptors came from a female donor with multiple sclerosis, enrolled in a pregnancy study. CDR3s include the opening cysteine and the closing phenylalanine or tryptophan. A D gene is named only where the DNA matches it firmly. Part of the rows lack a size; the others show once, few, many or a class for expanded clones.

14	TRBD1	TRBV28	-	TRBJ2-3	CASSRQGGADTQYF	TGTGCCAGCAGTAGACAGGGGGGGGCGGATACGCAGTATTTT
15	TRBD2	TRBV6-5	-	TRBJ2-5	CASSRLAGSQETQYF	TGTGCCAGCAGCCGTCTAGCGGGGTCCCAAGAGACCCAGTACTTC
14	TRBD1	TRBV10-3	-	TRBJ1-2	CAISVTGQGDGYTF	TGTGCCATCAGTGTTACGGGACAGGGGGATGGCTACACCTTC
14	TRBD2	TRBV19	-	TRBJ2-1	CATKRDYLKNEQFF	TGTGCCACGAAAAGGGACTACCTGAAAAATGAGCAGTTCTTC
15	TRBD2	TRBV14	-	TRBJ2-1	CASRLAGGPVSEQFF	TGTGCCAGCCGACTAGCGGGAGGGCCAGTGAGTGAGCAGTTCTTC
14	-	TRBV10-3	once	TRBJ2-7	CAISGKQEPYEQYF	TGTGCCATCAGTGGAAAACAGGAACCCTACGAGCAGTACTTC
16	-	TRBV7-9	-	TRBJ2-2	CASSSPPGRATGELFF	TGTGCCAGCAGCAGCCCTCCGGGAAGAGCGACCGGGGAGCTGTTTTTT
15	-	TRBV18	-	TRBJ1-3	CASSPPGGNGNTIYF	TGTGCCAGCTCACCACCTGGAGGCAATGGAAACACCATATATTTT
14	-	TRBV28	-	TRBJ2-3	CASSLRATPDTQYF	TGTGCCAGCAGTCTCCGAGCCACCCCAGATACGCAGTATTTT
16	-	TRBV27	-	TRBJ1-2	CASSLGREGFFVGYTF	TGTGCCAGCAGTTTGGGGCGAGAAGGGTTTTTCGTTGGCTACACCTTC
15	TRBD1	TRBV6-5	-	TRBJ2-2	CASSHRGQVAGELFF	TGTGCCAGCAGCCACAGGGGGCAGGTCGCCGGGGAGCTGTTTTTT
17	TRBD2	TRBV11-1	-	TRBJ2-5	CASSPQYQRGGQETQYF	TGTGCCAGCAGCCCCCAGTACCAACGGGGGGGCCAAGAGACCCAGTACTTC
12	TRBD2	TRBV7-3	-	TRBJ2-5	CASSRAGGPQYF	TGTGCCAGCAGCAGAGCGGGAGGGCCACAGTACTTC
16	TRBD1	TRBV7-9	-	TRBJ1-3	CASSLGTATSGNTIYF	TGTGCCAGCAGCCTCGGGACAGCGACCTCTGGAAACACCATATATTTT
15	-	TRBV2	once	TRBJ1-2	CASSEGGTQNYGYTF	TGTGCCAGCAGTGAAGGGGGGACACAAAACTATGGCTACACCTTC
14	TRBD1	TRBV11-2	-	TRBJ1-6	CASSLAVGTGALHF	TGTGCCAGCAGCTTAGCAGTAGGGACAGGGGCCCTCCACTTT
14	TRBD2	TRBV7-9	-	TRBJ2-7	CASSLTSGRGEQYF	TGTGCCAGCAGCTTGACTAGCGGGAGGGGAGAGCAGTACTTC
16	TRBD2	TRBV5-1	-	TRBJ2-2	CASSPLAGADTGELFF	TGCGCCAGCAGCCCCTTAGCGGGGGCCGACACCGGGGAGCTGTTTTTT
14	TRBD1	TRBV19	once	TRBJ1-1	CASTLDRLNTEAFF	TGTGCCAGTACCTTGGACAGGTTGAACACTGAAGCTTTCTTT
15	TRBD1	TRBV6-5	-	TRBJ2-7	CASSFTGGQGNEQYF	TGTGCCAGCAGTTTTACGGGCGGACAGGGAAACGAGCAGTACTTC
15	-	TRBV7-2	-	TRBJ2-3	CASSLLSGSTDTQYF	TGTGCCAGCAGCTTATTGAGCGGGAGCACAGATACGCAGTATTTT
17	TRBD1	TRBV28	-	TRBJ2-7	CASSLNMLAGQANEQYF	TGTGCCAGCAGTTTAAATATGTTGGCGGGACAGGCGAACGAGCAGTACTTC
16	TRBD1	TRBV28	-	TRBJ1-5	CASSSTGGPGNQPQHF	TGTGCCAGCAGCTCGACAGGGGGCCCTGGCAATCAGCCCCAGCATTTT
16	TRBD1	TRBV14	-	TRBJ1-5	CASSPDRVIYNQPQHF	TGTGCCAGCAGCCCGGACAGGGTAATCTACAATCAGCCCCAGCATTTT
13	-	TRBV2	-	TRBJ1-2	CASSETLNYGYTF	TGTGCCAGCAGTGAGACACTGAACTATGGCTACACCTTC
17	-	TRBV27	-	TRBJ1-2	CASSFSLGGRLDYGYTF	TGTGCCAGCAGTTTTTCCCTAGGGGGAAGGTTGGACTATGGCTACACCTTC
12	-	TRBV6-6	-	TRBJ2-5	CASSYRYETQYF	TGTGCCAGCAGTTACCGGTACGAGACCCAGTACTTC
18	TRBD1	TRBV30	once	TRBJ2-6	CAWRGATGGYSGANVLTF	TGTGCCTGGAGGGGGGCAACAGGGGGTTACTCTGGGGCCAACGTCCTGACTTTC
16	TRBD1	TRBV27	-	TRBJ1-1	CASSPRTGRARTEAFF	TGTGCCAGCAGTCCAAGGACAGGGCGCGCGAGGACTGAAGCTTTCTTT
13	-	TRBV6-5	-	TRBJ1-2	CASSNTGQYGYTF	TGTGCCAGCAGTAATACAGGGCAGTATGGCTACACCTTC
14	-	TRBV2	once	TRBJ2-7	CASSQQGIAYEQYF	TGTGCCAGCAGCCAACAGGGAATAGCCTACGAGCAGTACTTC
12	-	TRBV2	-	TRBJ2-1	CASSVSVYEQFF	TGTGCCAGCAGTGTATCGGTTTATGAGCAGTTCTTC
16	TRBD1	TRBV29-1	-	TRBJ1-1	CSVGGGGGGTHTEAFF	TGCAGCGTTGGTGGAGGGGGCGGTGGCACCCACACTGAAGCTTTCTTT
15	TRBD2	TRBV4-1	-	TRBJ2-3	CASSPGLASTDTQYF	TGCGCCAGCAGCCCGGGACTAGCTAGCACAGATACGCAGTATTTT
11	-	TRBV20-1	-	TRBJ2-7	CSAGDAYEQYF	TGCAGTGCTGGAGACGCCTACGAGCAGTACTTC
16	-	TRBV7-9	-	TRBJ2-2	CASSPRGGPNTGELFF	TGTGCCAGCAGCCCAAGGGGGGGACCGAACACCGGGGAGCTGTTTTTT
14	TRBD1	TRBV2	-	TRBJ1-2	CASSVQGSNYGYTF	TGTGCCAGCAGTGTACAGGGGTCTAACTATGGCTACACCTTC
16	-	TRBV5-1	-	TRBJ2-5	CASSFTSGGSQETQYF	TGCGCCAGCAGCTTTACTTCAGGGGGGTCACAAGAGACCCAGTACTTC
14	-	TRBV10-1	-	TRBJ2-3	CASSATGPSNTQYF	TGCGCCAGCAGCGCCACAGGACCCAGCAATACGCAGTATTTT
15	TRBD1	TRBV5-1	-	TRBJ2-7	CASSPPGQGGYEQYF	TGCGCCAGCAGCCCACCGGGACAGGGAGGCTACGAGCAGTACTTC
13	TRBD1	TRBV6-1	-	TRBJ2-1	CASPGQGHNEQFF	TGTGCCAGCCCGGGACAGGGACACAATGAGCAGTTCTTC